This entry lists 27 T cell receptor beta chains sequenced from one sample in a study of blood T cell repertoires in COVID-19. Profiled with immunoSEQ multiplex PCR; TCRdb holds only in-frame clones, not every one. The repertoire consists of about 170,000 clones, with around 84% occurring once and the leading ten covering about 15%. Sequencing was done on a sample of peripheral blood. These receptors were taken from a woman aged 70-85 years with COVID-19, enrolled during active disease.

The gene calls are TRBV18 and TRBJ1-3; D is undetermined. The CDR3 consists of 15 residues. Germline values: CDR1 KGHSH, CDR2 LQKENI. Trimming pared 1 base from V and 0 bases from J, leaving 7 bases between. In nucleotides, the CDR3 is TGTGCCAGCTCACCACAAACAGACTCTGGAAACACCATATATTTT. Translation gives CASSPQTDSGNTIYF.

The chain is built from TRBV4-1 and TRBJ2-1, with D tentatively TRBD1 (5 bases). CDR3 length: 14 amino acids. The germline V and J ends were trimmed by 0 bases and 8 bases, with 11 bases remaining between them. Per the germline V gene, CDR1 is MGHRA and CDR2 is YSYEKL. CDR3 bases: TGCGCCAGCAGCCAAGACAGGGCTTGGGATGAGCAGTTCTTC. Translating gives CASSQDRAWDEQFF.

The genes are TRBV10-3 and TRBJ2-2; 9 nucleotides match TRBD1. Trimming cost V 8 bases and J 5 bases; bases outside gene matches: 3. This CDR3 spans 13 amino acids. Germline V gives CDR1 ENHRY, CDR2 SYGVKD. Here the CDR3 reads CAIRDRETGELFF. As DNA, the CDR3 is TGTGCCATCCGGGACAGGGAGACCGGGGAGCTGTTTTTT.

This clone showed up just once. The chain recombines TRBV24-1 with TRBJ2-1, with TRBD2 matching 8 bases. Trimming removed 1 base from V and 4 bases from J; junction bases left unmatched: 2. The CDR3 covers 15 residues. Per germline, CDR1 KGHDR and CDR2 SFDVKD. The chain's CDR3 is CATSDFERGYNEQFF. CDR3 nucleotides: TGTGCCACCAGTGATTTTGAGCGGGGGTACAATGAGCAGTTCTTC.

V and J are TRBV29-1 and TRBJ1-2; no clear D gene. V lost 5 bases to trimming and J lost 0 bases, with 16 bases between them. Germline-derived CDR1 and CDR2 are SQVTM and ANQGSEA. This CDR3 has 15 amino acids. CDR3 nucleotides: TGCAGCGTTTCCCGATCGGCGACACCTAACTATGGCTACACCTTC. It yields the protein CSVSRSATPNYGYTF.

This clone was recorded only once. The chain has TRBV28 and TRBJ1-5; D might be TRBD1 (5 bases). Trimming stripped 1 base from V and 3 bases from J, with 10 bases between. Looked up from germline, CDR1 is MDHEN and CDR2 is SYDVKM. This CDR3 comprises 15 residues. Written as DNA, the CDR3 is TGTGCCAGCAGTTTATCGGACATTTCCAATCAGCCCCAGCATTTT. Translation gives CASSLSDISNQPQHF.

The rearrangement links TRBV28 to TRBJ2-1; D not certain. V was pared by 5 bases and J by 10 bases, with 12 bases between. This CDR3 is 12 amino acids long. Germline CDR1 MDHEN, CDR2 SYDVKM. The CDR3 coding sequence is TGTGCCAGCAGTGTTTCGACGACAGAGCAGTTCTTC. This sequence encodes CASSVSTTEQFF.

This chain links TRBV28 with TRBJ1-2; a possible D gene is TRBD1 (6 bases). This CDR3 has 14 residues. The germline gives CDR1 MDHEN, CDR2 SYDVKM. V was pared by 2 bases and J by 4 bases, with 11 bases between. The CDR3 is CASSLGTGSYGYTF. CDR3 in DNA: TGTGCCAGCAGTTTAGGTACAGGGTCCTATGGCTACACCTTC.

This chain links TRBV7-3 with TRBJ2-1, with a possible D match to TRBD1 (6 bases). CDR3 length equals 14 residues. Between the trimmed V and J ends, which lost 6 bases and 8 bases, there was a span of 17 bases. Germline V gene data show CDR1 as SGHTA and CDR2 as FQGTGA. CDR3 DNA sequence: TGTGCCAGCAGTCTTGGACAGAAACAAGATGAGCAGTTCTTC. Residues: CASSLGQKQDEQFF.

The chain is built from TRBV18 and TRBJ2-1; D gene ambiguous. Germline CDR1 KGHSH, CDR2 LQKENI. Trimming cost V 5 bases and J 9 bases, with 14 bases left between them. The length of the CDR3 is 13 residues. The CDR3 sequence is CASSSADLGEQFF. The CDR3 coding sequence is TGTGCCAGCTCATCCGCAGACTTGGGTGAGCAGTTCTTC.

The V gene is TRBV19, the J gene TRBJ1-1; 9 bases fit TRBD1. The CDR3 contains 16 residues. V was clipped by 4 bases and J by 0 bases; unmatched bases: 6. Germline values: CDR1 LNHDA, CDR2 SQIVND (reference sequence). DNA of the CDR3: TGTGCCAGTAGTAAACAGGGGGCCACCTTGAACACTGAAGCTTTCTTT. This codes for CASSKQGATLNTEAFF.

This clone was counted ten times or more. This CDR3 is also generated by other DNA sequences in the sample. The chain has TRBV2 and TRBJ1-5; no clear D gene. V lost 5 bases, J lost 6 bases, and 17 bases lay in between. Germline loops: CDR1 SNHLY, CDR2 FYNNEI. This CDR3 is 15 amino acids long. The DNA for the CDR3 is TGTGCCAGCAGTTATGAGGCACGACCCGGTCAGCCCCAGCATTTT. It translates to CASSYEARPGQPQHF.

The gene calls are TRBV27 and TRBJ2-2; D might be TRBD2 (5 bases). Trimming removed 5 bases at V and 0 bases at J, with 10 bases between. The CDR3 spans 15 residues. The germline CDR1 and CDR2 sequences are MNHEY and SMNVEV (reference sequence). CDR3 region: CASSPSGTNTGELFF. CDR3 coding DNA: TGTGCCAGCAGTCCCAGCGGAACGAACACCGGGGAGCTGTTTTTT.

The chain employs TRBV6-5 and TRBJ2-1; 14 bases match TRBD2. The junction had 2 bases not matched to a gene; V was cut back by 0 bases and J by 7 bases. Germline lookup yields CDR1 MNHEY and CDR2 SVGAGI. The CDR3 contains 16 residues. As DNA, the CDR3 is TGTGCCAGCAGTTACTCGGGGACTAGCGGGAGTAATGAGCAGTTCTTC. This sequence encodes CASSYSGTSGSNEQFF.

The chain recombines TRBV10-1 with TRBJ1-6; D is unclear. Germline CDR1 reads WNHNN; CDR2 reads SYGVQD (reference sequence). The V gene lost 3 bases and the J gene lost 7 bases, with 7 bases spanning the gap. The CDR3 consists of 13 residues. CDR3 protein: CASSEQPNSPLHF. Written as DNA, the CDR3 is TGCGCCAGCAGTGAACAGCCGAATTCACCCCTCCACTTT.

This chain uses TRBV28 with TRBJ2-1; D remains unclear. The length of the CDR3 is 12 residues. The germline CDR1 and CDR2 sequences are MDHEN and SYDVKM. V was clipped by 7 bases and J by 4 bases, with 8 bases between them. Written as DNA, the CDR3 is TGTGCCAGCAATTTCGGTTACAATGAGCAGTTCTTC. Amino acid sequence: CASNFGYNEQFF.

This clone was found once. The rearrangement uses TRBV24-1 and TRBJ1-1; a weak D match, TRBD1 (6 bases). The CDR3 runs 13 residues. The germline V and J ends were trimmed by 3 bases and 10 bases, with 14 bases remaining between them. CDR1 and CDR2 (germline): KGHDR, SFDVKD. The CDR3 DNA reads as TGTGCCACCAGTGATACCGACAGGACGGGAGCTTTCTTT. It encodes CATSDTDRTGAFF.

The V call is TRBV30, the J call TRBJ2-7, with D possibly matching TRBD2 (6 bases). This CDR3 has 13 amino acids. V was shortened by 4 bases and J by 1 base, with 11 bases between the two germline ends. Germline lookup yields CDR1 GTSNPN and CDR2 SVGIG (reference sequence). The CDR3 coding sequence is TGTGCCTGGATGCGGGCGGGGTCCTACGAGCAGTACTTC. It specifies CAWMRAGSYEQYF. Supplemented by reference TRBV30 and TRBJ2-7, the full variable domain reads SQTIHQWPATLVQPVGSPLSLECTVEGTSNPNLYWYRQAAGRGLQLLFYSVGIGQISSEVPQNLSASRPQDRQFILSSKKLLLSDSGFYLCAWMRAGSYEQYFGPGTRLTVT.

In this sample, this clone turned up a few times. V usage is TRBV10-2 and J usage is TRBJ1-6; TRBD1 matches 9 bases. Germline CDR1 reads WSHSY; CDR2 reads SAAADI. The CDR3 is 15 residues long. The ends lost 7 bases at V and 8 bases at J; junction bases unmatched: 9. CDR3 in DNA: TGCGCCAGCACGGACAGGGGCCTAGGGGATTCACCCCTCCACTTT. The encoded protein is CASTDRGLGDSPLHF.

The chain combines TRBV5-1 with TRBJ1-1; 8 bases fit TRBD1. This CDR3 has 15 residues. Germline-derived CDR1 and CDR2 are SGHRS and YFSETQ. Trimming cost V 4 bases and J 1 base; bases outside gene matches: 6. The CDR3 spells CASSRIGTGNTEAFF. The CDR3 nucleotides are TGCGCCAGCAGCCGAATTGGGACAGGGAACACTGAAGCTTTCTTT. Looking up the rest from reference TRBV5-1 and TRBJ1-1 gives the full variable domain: KAGVTQTPRYLIKTRGQQVTLSCSPISGHRSVSWYQQTPGQGLQFLFEYFSETQRNKGNFPGRFSGRQFSNSRSEMNVSTLELGDSALYLCASSRIGTGNTEAFFGQGTRLTVV.

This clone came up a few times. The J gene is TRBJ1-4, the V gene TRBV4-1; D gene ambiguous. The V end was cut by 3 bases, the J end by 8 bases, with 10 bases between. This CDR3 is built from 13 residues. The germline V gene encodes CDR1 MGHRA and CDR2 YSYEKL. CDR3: CASSQLVEEKLFF. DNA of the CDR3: TGCGCCAGCAGCCAGCTCGTAGAGGAAAAACTGTTTTTT.

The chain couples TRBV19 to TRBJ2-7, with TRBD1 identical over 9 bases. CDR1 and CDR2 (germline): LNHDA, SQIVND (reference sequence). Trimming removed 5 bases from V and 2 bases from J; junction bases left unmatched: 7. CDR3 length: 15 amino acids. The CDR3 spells CASSVGTGRPYEQYF. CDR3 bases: TGTGCCAGTAGTGTCGGGACAGGGAGGCCCTACGAGCAGTACTTC.

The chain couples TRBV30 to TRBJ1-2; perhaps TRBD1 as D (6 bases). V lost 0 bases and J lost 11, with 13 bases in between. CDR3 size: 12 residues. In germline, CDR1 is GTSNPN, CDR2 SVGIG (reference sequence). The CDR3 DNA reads TGTGCCTGGAGTGTACTCAGGGGAAGATACACCTTC. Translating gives CAWSVLRGRYTF.

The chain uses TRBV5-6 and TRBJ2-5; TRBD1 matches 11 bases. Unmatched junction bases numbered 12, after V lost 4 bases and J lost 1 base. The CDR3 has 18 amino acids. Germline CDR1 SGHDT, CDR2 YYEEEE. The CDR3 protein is CASSERTGGSIFQETQYF. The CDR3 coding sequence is TGTGCCAGCAGCGAAAGGACAGGGGGCTCGATCTTCCAAGAGACCCAGTACTTC.

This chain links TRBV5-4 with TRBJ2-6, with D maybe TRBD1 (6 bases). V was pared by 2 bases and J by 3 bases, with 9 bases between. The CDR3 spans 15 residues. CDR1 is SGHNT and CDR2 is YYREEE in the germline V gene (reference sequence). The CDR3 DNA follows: TGTGCCAGCAGCTTACAGGGTGGTGGGGCCAACGTCCTGACTTTC. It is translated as CASSLQGGGANVLTF.

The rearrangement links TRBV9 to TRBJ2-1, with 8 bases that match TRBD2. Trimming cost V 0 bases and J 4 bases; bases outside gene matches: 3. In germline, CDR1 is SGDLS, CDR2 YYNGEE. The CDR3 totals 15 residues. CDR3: CASSVASGFYNEQFF. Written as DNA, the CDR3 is TGTGCCAGCAGCGTAGCTAGCGGGTTTTACAATGAGCAGTTCTTC. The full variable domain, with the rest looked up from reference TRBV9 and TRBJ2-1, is DSGVTQTPKHLITATGQRVTLRCSPRSGDLSVYWYQQSLDQGLQFLIQYYNGEERAKGNILERFSAQQFPDLHSELNLSSLELGDSALYFCASSVASGFYNEQFFGPGTRLTVL.

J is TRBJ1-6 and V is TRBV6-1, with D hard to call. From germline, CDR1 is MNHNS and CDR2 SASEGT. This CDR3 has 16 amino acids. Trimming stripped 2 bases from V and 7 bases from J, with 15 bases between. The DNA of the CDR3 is TGTGCCAGCAGTGAATTAAGTCTGGGCGGGAATTCACCCCTCCACTTT. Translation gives CASSELSLGGNSPLHF.